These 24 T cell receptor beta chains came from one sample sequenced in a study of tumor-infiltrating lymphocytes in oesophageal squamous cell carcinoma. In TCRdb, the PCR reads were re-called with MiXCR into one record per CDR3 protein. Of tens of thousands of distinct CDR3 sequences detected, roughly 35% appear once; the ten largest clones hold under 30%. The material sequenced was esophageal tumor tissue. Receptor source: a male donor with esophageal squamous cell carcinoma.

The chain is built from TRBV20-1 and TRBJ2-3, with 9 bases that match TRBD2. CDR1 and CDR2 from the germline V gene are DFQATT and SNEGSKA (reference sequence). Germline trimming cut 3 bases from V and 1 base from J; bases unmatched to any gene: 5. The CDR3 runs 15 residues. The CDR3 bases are TGCAGTGCTAGGACTAGCGGTTCACGCACAGATACGCAGTATTTT. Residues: CSARTSGSRTDTQYF.

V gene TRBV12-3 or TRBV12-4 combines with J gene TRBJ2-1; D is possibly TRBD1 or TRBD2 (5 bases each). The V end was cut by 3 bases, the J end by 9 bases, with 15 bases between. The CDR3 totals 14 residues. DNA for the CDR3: TGTGCCAGCAGTTTGGACGGGGCCTTAGCTGAGCAGTTCTTC. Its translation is CASSLDGALAEQFF.

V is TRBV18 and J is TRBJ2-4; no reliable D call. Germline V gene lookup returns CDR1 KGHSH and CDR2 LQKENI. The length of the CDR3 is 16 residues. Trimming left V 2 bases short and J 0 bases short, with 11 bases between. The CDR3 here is CASSPGDTIAKNIQYF. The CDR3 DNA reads TGTGCCAGCTCACCAGGAGACACCATAGCCAAAAACATTCAGTACTTC.

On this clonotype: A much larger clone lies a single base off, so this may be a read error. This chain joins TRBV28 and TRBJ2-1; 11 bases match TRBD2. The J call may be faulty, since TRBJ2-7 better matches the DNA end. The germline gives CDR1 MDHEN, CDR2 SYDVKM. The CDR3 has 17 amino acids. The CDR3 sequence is CASTPGTIAGGYNEQYF. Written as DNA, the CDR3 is TGTGCCAGCACCCCGGGGACAATAGCGGGAGGGTACAATGAGCAGTACTTC.

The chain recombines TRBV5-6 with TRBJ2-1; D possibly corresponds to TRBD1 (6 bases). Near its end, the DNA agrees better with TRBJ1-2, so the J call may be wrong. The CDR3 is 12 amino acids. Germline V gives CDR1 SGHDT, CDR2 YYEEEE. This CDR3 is CASGQYNYGYTF. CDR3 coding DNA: TGTGCCAGCGGACAGTATAACTATGGCTACACCTTC.

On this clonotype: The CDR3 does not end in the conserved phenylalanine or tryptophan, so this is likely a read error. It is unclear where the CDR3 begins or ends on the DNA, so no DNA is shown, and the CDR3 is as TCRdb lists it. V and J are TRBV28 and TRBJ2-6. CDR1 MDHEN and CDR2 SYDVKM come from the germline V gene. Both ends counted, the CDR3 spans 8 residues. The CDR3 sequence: CASSFGLR.

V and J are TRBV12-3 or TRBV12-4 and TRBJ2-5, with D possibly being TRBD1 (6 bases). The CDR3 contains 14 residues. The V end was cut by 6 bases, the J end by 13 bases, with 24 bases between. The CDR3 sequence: CASSPAGVTGELYF. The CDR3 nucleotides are TGTGCCAGCAGCCCCGCAGGGGTTACCGGGGAGCTGTACTTC.

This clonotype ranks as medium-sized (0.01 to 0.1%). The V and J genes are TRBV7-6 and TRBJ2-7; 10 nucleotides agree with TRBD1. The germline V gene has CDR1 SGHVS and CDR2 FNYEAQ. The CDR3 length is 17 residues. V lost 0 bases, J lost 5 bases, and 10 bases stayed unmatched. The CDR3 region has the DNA TGTGCCAGCAGCTTAGCGGTAGGGGACAGGGGTAACGACGAGCAGTACTTC. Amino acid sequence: CASSLAVGDRGNDEQYF.

The chain's CDR3 is CASSLSSGSSHNEQFF. DNA of the CDR3: TGTGCCAGCAGCTTATCTAGCGGGAGTTCCCACAATGAGCAGTTCTTC. V is TRBV7-6 and J is TRBJ2-1; TRBD2 matches at 10 bases. Germline CDR1 reads SGHVS; CDR2 reads FNYEAQ. The junction had 6 bases not matched to a gene; V was cut back by 2 bases and J by 5 bases. The CDR3 sequence is 16 residues long. Variable domain in full (rest from reference TRBV7-6 and TRBJ2-1): GAGVSQSPRYKVTKRGQDVALRCDPISGHVSLYWYRQALGQGPEFLTYFNYEAQQDKSGLPNDRFSAERPEGSISTLTIQRTEQRDSAMYRCASSLSSGSSHNEQFFGPGTRLTVL.

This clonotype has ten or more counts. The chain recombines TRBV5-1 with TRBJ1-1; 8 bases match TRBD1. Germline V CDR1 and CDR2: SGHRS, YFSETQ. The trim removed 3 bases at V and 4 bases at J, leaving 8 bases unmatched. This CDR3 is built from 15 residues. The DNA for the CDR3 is TGCGCCAGCAGCTATGACAGGGGAGGAGGCACTGAAGCTTTCTTT. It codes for CASSYDRGGGTEAFF.

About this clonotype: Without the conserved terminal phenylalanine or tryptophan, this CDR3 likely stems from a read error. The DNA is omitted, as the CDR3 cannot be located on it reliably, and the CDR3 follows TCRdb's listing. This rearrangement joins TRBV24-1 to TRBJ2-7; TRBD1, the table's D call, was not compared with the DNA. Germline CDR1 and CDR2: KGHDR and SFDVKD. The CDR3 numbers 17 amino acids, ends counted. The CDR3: CATSPRDREYYGYTFGS.

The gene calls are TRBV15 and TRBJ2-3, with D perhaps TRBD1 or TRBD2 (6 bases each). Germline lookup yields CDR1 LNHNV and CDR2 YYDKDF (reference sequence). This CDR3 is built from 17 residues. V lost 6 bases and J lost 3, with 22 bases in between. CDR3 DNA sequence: TGTGCCACCAGTAAGGGGCCCCGGGGGCTAGCAACAGATACGCAGTATTTT. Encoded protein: CATSKGPRGLATDTQYF.

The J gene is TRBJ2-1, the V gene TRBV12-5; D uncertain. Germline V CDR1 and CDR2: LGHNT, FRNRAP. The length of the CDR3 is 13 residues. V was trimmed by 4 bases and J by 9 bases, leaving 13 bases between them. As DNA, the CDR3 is TGTGCTAGTGGTTGGATCCCCGACACTGAGCAGTTCTTC. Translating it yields CASGWIPDTEQFF.

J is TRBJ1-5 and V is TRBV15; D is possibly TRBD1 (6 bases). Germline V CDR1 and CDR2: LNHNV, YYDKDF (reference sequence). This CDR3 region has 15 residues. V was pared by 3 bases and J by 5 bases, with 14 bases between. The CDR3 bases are TGTGCCACCAGCAGCAAGGGGGACCCCCATCAGCCCCAGCATTTT. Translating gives CATSSKGDPHQPQHF.

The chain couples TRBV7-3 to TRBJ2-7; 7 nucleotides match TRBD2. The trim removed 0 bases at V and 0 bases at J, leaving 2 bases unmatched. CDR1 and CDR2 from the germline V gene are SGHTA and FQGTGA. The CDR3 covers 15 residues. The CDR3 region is CASSLTGGNSYEQYF. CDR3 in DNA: TGTGCCAGCAGCTTAACGGGAGGGAACTCCTACGAGCAGTACTTC.

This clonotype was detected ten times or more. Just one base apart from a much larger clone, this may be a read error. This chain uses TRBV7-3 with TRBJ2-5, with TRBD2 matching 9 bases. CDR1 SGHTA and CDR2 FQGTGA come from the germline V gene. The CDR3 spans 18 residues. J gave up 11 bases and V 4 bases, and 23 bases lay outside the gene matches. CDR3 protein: CASSSRAGGTQQRNEQYF. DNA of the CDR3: TGTGCCAGCAGCTCGAGAGCGGGAGGTACCCAACAACGAAATGAGCAGTACTTC.

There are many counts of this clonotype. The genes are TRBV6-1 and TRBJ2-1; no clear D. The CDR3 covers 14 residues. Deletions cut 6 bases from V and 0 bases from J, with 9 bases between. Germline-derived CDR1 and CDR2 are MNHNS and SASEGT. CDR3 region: CASSPLNSYNEQFF. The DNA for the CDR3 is TGTGCCAGCAGCCCCCTCAACTCCTACAATGAGCAGTTCTTC.

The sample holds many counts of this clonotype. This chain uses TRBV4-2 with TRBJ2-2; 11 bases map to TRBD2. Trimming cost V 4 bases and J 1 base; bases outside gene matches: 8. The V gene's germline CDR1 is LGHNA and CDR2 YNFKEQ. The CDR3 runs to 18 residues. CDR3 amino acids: CASSRNLAGGLNTGELFF. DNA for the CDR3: TGTGCCAGCAGCCGGAATCTAGCGGGGGGCTTGAACACCGGGGAGCTGTTTTTT.

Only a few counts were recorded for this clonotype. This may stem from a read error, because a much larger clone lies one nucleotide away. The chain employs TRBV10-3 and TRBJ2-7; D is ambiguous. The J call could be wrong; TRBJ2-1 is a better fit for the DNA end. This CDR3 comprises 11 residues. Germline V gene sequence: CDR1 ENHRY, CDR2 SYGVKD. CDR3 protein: CAISAMGEQFF. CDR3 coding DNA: TGTGCCATCAGTGCTATGGGGGAGCAGTTCTTC.

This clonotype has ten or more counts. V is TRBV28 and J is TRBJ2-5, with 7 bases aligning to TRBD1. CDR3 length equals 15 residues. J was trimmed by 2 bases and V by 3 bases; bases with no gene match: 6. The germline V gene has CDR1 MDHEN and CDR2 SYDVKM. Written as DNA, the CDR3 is TGTGCCAGCAGTTTCCGGGACAGAACTCAAGAGACCCAGTACTTC. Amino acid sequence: CASSFRDRTQETQYF.

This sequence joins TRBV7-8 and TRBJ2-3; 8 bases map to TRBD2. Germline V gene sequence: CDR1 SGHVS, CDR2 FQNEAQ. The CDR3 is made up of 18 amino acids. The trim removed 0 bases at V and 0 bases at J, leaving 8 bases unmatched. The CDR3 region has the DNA TGTGCCAGCAGCTTAGCGAGGTCTAGCGGGCCGAGCACAGATACGCAGTATTTT. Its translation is CASSLARSSGPSTDTQYF.

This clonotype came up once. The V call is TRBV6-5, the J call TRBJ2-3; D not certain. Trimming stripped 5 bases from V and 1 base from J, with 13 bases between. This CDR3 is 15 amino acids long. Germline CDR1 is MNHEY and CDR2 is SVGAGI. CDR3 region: CASSEGWQGTDTQYF. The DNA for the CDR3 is TGTGCCAGCAGTGAAGGTTGGCAGGGCACAGATACGCAGTATTTT.

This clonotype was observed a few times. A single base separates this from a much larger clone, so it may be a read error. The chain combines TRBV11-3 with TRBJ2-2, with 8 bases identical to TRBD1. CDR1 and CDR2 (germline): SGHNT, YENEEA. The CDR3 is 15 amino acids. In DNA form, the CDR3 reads TGTGCCAGCAGCCCCGGACAGGGTAGAGGCGGGGAGCTGTTATTT. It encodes CASSPGQGRGGELLF.

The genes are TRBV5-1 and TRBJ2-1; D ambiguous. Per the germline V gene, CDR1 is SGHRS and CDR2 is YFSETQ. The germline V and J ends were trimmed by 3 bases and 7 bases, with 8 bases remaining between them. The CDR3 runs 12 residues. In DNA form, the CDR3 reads TGCGCCAGCAGCTGGACCAAAAATGAGCAGTTCTTC. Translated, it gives CASSWTKNEQFF.